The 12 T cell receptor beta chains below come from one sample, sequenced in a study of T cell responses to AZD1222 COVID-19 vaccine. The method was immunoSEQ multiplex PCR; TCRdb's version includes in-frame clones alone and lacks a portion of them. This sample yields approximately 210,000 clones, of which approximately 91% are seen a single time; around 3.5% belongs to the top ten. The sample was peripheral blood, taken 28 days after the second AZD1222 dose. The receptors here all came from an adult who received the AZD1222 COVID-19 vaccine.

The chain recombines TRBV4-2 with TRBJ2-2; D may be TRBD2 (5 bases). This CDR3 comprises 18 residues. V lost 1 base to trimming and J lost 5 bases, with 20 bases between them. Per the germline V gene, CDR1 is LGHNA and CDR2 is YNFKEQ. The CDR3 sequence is CASSQAFRVGSATGELFF. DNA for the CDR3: TGTGCCAGCAGCCAAGCCTTTCGGGTGGGGAGCGCGACCGGGGAGCTGTTTTTT.

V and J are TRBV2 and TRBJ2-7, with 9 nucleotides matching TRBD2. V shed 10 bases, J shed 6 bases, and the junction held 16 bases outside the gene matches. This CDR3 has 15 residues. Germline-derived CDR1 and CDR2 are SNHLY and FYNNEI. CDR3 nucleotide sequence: TGTGCCACCCGCCCGACTAGCGGATCCCCGGGCGAGCAGTACTTC. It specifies CATRPTSGSPGEQYF.

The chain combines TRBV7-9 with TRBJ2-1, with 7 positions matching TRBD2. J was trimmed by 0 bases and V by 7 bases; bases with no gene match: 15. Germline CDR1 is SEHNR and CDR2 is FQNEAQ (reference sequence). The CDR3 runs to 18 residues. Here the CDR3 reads CASIPWGGTKSSYNEQFF. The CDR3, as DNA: TGTGCCAGCATCCCCTGGGGAGGGACGAAGAGCTCCTACAATGAGCAGTTCTTC.

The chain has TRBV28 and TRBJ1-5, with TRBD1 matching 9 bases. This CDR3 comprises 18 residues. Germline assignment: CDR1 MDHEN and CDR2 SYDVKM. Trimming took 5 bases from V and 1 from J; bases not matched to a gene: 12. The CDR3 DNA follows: TGTGCCAGCAGTCCCGGACAGGGGAAGGCGGTGAGCAATCAGCCCCAGCATTTT. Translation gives CASSPGQGKAVSNQPQHF. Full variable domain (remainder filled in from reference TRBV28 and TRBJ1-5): DVKVTQSSRYLVKRTGEKVFLECVQDMDHENMFWYRQDPGLGLRLIYFSYDVKMKEKGDIPEGYSVSREKKERFSLILESASTNQTSMYLCASSPGQGKAVSNQPQHFGDGTRLSIL.

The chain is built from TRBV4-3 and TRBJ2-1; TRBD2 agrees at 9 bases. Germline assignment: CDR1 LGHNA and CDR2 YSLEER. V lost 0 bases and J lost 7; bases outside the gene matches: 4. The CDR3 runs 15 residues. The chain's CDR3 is CASSQEREGGNEQFF. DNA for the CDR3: TGCGCCAGCAGCCAAGAGCGGGAGGGTGGAAATGAGCAGTTCTTC.

The CDR3 DNA reads TGTGCCAGCCTTGATGGGGTAAGCGAGACCCAGTACTTC. Its protein product is CASLDGVSETQYF. V gene TRBV28 combines with J gene TRBJ2-5, with no clear D. Trimming pared 8 bases from V and 5 bases from J, leaving 15 bases between. This CDR3 has 13 residues. Germline V lookup: CDR1 MDHEN, CDR2 SYDVKM.

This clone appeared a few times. The CDR3 coding sequence is TGTGCCAGTAGTATAGCGGGATATAGCAATCAGCCCCAGCATTTT. Translating gives CASSIAGYSNQPQHF. The J gene is TRBJ1-5, the V gene TRBV19; unclear D gene. Germline-derived CDR1 and CDR2 are LNHDA and SQIVND (reference sequence). V lost 1 base, J lost 0 bases, and 7 bases lay in between. The CDR3 consists of 15 residues.

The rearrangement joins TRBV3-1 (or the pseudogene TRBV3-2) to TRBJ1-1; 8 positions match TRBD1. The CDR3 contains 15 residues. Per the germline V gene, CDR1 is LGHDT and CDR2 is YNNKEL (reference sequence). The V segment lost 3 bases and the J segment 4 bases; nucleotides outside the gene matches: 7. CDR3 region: CASSQRTGWGTEAFF. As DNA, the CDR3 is TGTGCCAGCAGCCAGAGGACAGGGTGGGGCACTGAAGCTTTCTTT.

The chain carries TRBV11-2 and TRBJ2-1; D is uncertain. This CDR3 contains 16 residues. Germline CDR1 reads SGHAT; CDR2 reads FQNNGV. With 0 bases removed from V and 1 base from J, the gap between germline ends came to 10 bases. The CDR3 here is CASSLDLPVSYNEQFF. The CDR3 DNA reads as TGTGCCAGCAGCTTAGATCTCCCAGTTTCCTACAATGAGCAGTTCTTC.

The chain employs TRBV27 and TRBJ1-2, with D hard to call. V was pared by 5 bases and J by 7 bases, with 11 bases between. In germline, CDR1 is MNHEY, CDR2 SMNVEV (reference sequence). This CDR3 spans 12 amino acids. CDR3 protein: CASSSKGSGYTF. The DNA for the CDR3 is TGTGCCAGCAGTAGTAAAGGTTCTGGCTACACCTTC.

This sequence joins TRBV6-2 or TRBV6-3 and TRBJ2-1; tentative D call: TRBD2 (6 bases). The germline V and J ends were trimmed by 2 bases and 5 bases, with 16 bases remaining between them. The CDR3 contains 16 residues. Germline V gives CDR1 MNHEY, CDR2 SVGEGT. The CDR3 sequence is CASSYGGKGYDNEQFF. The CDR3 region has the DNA TGTGCCAGCAGTTACGGCGGGAAGGGATATGACAATGAGCAGTTCTTC.

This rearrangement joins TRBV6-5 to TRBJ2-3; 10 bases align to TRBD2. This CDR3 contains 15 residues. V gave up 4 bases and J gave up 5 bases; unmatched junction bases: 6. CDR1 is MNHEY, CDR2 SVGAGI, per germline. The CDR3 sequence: CASSLLAGVVDTQYF. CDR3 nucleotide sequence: TGTGCCAGCAGTTTGCTAGCGGGAGTTGTAGATACGCAGTATTTT.